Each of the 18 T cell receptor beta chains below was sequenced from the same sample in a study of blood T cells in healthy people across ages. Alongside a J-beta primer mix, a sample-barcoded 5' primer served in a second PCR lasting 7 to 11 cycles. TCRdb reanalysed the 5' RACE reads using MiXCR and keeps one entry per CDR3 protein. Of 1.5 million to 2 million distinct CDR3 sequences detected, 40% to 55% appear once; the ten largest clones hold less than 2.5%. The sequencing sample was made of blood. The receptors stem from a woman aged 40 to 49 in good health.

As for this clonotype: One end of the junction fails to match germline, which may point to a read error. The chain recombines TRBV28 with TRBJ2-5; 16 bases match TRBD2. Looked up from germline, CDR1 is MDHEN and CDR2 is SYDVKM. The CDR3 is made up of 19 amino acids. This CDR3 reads CASSSALGLAGGRQETQYF. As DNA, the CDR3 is TGTGCCAGCAGTTCGGCCCTGGGACTAGCGGGGGGGCGTCAAGAGACTCAGTACTTC.

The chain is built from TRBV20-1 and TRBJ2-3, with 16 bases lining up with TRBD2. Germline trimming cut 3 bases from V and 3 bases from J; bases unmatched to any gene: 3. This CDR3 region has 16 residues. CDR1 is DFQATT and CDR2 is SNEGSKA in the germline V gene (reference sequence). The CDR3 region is CSARGLAGGITDTQYF. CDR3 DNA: TGCAGTGCTAGGGGACTAGCGGGAGGGATTACAGATACGCAGTATTTT.

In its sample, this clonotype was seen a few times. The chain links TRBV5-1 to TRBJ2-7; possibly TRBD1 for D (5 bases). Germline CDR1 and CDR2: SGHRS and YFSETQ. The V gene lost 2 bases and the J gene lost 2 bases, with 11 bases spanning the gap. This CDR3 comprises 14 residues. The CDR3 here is CASSLSREPYEQYF. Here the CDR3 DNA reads TGCGCCAGCAGCTTATCCAGGGAACCCTACGAGCAGTACTTC.

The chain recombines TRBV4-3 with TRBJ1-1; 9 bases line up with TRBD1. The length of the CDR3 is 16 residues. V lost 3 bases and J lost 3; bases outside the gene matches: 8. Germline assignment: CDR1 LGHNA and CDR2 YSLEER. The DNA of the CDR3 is TGCGCCAGCAGCCAGGGTTGGGGGGACAGGGACACTGAAGCTTTCTTT. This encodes CASSQGWGDRDTEAFF.

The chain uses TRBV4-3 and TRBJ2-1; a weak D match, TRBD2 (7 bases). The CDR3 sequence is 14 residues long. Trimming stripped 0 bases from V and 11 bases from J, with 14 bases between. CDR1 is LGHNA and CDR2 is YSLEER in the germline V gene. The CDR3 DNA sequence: TGCGCCAGCAGCCAAGAAGGGGGGGGCAGAAAGCAGTTCTTC. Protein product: CASSQEGGGRKQFF.

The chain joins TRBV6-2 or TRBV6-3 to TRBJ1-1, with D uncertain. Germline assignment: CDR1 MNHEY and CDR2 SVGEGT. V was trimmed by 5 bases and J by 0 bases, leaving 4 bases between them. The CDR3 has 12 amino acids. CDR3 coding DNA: TGTGCCAGCAGTGCGGTGAACACTGAAGCTTTCTTT. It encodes CASSAVNTEAFF.

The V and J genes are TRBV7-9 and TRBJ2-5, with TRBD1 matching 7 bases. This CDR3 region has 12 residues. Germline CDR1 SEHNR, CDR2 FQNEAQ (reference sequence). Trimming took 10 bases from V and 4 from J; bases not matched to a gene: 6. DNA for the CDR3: TGTGCCACCGGGACAGATGTAGAGACCCAGTACTTC. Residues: CATGTDVETQYF.

CDR3 nucleotides: TGTGCCAGCATCTCACAGGGGCAACTTAGCTCCTACAATGAGCAGTTCTTC. It translates to CASISQGQLSSYNEQFF. The gene calls are TRBV7-2 and TRBJ2-1, with 7 positions matching TRBD1. There are 17 residues in the CDR3. V was clipped by 7 bases and J by 0 bases; unmatched bases: 12. Per the germline V gene, CDR1 is SGHTA and CDR2 is FQGNSA.

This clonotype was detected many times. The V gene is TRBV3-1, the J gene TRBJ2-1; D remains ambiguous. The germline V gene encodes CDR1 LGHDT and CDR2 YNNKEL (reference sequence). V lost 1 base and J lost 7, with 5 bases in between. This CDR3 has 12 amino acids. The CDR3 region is CASSQVGNEQFF. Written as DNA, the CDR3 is TGTGCCAGCAGCCAAGTAGGAAATGAGCAGTTCTTC.

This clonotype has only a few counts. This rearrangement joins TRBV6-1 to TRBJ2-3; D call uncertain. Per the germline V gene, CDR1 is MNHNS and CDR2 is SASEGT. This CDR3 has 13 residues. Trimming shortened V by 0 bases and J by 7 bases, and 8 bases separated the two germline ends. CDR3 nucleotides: TGTGCCAGCAGTGAAGCGAGGTCTTATACGCAGTATTTT. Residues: CASSEARSYTQYF.

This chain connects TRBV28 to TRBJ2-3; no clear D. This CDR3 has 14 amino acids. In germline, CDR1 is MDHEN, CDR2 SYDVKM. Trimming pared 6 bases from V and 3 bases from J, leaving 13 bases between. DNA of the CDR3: TGTGCCAGCAGGGGCCTCGGGTTAACAGATACGCAGTATTTT. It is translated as CASRGLGLTDTQYF.

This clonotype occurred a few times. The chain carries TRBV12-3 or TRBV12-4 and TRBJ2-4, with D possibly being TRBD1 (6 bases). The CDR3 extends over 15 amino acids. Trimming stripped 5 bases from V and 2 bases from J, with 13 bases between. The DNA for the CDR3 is TGTGCCAGCAGTCCCCACAGGGCAACCAAAAACATTCAGTACTTC. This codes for CASSPHRATKNIQYF.

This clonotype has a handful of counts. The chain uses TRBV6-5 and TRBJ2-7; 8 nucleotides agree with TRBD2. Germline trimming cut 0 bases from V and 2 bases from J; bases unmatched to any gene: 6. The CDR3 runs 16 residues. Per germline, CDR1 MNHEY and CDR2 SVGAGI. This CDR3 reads CASSYSAGGVTYEQYF. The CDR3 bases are TGTGCCAGCAGTTACTCGGCCGGGGGGGTGACCTACGAGCAGTACTTC.

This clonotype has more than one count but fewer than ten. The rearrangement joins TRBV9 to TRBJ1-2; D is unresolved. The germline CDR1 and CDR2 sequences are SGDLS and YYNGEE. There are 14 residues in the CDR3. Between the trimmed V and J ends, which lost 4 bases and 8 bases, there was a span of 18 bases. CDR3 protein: CASSSSSMRLGYTF. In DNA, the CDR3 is TGTGCCAGCAGCTCCTCGTCTATGCGGTTGGGCTACACCTTC.

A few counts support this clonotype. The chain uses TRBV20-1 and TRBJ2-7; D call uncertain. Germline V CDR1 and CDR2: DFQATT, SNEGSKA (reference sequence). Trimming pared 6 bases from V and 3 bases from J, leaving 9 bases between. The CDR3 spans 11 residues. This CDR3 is CSAKTHYEQYF. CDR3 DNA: TGCAGTGCAAAAACCCACTACGAGCAGTACTTC.

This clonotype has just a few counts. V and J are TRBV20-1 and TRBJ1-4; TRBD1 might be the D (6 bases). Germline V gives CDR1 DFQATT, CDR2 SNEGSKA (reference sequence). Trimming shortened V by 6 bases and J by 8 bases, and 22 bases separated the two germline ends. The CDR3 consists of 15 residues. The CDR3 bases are TGCAGTGCCACAGGATACAGGGAGTTCGGGGAAAAACTGTTTTTT. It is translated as CSATGYREFGEKLFF.

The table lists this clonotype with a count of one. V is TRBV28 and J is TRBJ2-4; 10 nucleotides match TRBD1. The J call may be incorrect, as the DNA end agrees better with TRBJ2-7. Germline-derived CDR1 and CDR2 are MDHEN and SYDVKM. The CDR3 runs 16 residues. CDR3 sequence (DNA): TGTGCCAGCAGTTCCCCAGGGACAGGGGAGTACTACGAGCAGTACTTC. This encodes CASSSPGTGEYYEQYF.

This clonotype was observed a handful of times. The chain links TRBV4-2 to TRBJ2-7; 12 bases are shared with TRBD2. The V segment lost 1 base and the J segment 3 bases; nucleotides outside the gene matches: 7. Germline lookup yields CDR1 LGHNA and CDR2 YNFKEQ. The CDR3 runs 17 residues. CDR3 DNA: TGTGCCAGCAGCCAAGGCCTAGCGGGGGGGAAGCTCTACGAGCAGTACTTC. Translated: CASSQGLAGGKLYEQYF.